Reported below is one TCR beta chain. In the same sample, other DNA sequences code for this CDR3. Trimming removed 3 bases from V and 6 bases from J, with 9 bases in between. The CDR3 loop spans 13 amino acids. CDR1 and CDR2 (germline): KGHSH, LQKENI. The data were taken from a study of blood T cell repertoires in COVID-19. Study at large: Material from acute and convalescent COVID-19 was sourced from the United States, Italy and Spain.

In the original analysis: Reference gene primers were amplified, and this amplification served to estimate nucleated cell counts. The assay was immunoSEQ multiplex PCR, and TCRdb's table has in-frame clones only and misses some. Clone size and the V and J calls come from that table; the DNA yielded D and trimming. The sample shows 380,000 or so clones, roughly four fifths of them seen only once. This chain joins TRBV18 and TRBJ1-5; D perhaps matches TRBD1 (6 bases). Sequenced sample: peripheral blood. The clonotype comes from a human donor with acute or convalescent COVID-19. The donor label of this sample is uncertain. In DNA, the CDR3 is TGTGCCAGCTCACCTACAGGGTCTCAGCCCCAGCATTTT. Translated, it gives CASSPTGSQPQHF.